This T cell receptor beta chain came from a study of cytomegalovirus exposure and HLA in healthy donors. Study-wide findings and caveats: Among the most significant clusters, several appeared linked to common viral pathogens in a later analysis. Later analysis showed most CMV-associated TCR beta chains appearing HLA-restricted.

The donors comprised healthy bone marrow donors. Unrecorded immune exposure was likely among donors, who were nominally healthy when sampled. Vbeta (60) and Jbeta (13) primers were used in the PCR. Here immunoSEQ multiplex PCR was the method, and the copy in TCRdb shows in-frame clones only, minus some. The sample contains 140,000 or so clones, 78% of which appear only once. As regards this clone: Its specificity is not known.

This TCR derives from a woman aged 18-29 years in good health and CMV-seropositive. Input material: PBMCs.

DNA of the CDR3: TGTGCCAGCAGTTCCGCGGGGGGAGACGGCTACACCTTC. Translation: CASSSAGGDGYTF. V and J are TRBV27 and TRBJ1-2; TRBD1 might be the D (5 bases). Germline lookup yields CDR1 MNHEY and CDR2 SMNVEV (reference sequence). This CDR3 is built from 13 residues. The V end lost 4 bases, the J end lost 8 bases, and 14 bases lay between the germline ends.